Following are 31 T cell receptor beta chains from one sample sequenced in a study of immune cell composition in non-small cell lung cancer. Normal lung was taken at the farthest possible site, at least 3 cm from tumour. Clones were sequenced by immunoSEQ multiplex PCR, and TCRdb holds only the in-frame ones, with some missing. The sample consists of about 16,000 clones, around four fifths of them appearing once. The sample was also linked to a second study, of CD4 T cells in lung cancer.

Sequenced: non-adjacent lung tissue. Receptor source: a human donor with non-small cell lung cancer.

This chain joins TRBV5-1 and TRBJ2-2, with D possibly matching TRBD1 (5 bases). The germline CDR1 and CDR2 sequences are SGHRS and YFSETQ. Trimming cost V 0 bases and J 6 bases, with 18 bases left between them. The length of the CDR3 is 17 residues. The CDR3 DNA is TGCGCCAGCAGCTTGGGTGGGGCGCGGAGTGGCTCCGGGGAGCTGTTTTTT. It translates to CASSLGGARSGSGELFF.

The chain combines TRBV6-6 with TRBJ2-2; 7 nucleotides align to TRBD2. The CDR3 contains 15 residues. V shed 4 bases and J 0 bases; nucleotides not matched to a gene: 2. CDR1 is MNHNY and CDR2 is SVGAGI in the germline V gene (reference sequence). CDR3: CASSLGGANTGELFF. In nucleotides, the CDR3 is TGTGCCAGCAGTTTGGGGGGGGCGAACACCGGGGAGCTGTTTTTT.

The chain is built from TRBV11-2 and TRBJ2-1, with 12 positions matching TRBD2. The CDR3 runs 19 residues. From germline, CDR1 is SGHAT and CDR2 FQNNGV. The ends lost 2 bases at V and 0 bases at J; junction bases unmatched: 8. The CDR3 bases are TGTGCCAGCAGCTTAAGGGGACTAGCGGGCCTGAGCTCCTACAATGAGCAGTTCTTC. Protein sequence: CASSLRGLAGLSSYNEQFF.

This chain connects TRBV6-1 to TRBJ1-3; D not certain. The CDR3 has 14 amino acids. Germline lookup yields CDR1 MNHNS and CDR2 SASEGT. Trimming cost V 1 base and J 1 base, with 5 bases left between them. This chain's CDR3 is CASSEGSSGNTIYF. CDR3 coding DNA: TGTGCCAGCAGTGAAGGCAGTTCTGGAAACACCATATATTTT.

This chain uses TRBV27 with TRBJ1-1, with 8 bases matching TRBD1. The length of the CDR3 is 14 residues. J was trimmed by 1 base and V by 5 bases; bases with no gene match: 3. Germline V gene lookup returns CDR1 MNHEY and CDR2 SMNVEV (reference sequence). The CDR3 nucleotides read TGTGCCAGCAGTGTCGACAGGGGGAACACTGAAGCTTTCTTT. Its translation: CASSVDRGNTEAFF.

The CDR3 region is CASSQGQNYGYTF. The DNA for the CDR3 is TGTGCCAGCAGCCAGGGACAGAACTATGGCTACACCTTC. The gene calls are TRBV7-2 and TRBJ1-2; 7 bases align to TRBD1. This CDR3 contains 13 residues. The V gene's germline CDR1 is SGHTA and CDR2 FQGNSA. V shed 5 bases and J 2 bases; nucleotides not matched to a gene: 2.

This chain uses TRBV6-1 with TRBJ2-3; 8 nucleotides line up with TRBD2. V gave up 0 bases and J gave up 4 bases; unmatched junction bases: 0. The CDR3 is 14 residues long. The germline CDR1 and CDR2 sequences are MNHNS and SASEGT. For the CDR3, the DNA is TGTGCCAGCAGTGAAGCTAGCGGGGCAGATACGCAGTATTTT. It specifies CASSEASGADTQYF.

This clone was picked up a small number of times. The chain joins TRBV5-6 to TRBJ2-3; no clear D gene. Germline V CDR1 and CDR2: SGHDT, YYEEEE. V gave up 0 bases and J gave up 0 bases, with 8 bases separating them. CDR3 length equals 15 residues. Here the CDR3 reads CASSLVSDSTDTQYF. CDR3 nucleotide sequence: TGTGCCAGCAGCTTGGTTTCGGATAGCACAGATACGCAGTATTTT.

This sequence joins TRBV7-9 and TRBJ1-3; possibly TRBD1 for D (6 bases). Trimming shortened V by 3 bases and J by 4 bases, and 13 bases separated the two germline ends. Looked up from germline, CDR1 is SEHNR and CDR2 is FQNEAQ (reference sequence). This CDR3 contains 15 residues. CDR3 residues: CASSFDGGPGNTIYF. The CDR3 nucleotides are TGTGCCAGCAGCTTTGACGGGGGCCCCGGAAACACCATATATTTT.

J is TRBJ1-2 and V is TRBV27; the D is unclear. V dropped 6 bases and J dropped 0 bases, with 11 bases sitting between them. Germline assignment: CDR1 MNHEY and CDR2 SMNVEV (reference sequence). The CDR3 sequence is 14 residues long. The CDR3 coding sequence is TGTGCCAGCAGCATGACACCAGCTAACTATGGCTACACCTTC. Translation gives CASSMTPANYGYTF.

CDR3 sequence reads: CASSSLSTYNEQFF. The CDR3, as DNA: TGTGCCAGCAGCTCTCTTTCAACCTACAATGAGCAGTTCTTC. This chain uses TRBV7-8 with TRBJ2-1, with no clear D. V dropped 4 bases and J dropped 2 bases, with 9 bases sitting between them. Per germline, CDR1 SGHVS and CDR2 FQNEAQ. This CDR3 has 14 amino acids.

CDR3 sequence: CASSFWDRRDQPQHF. The CDR3 DNA reads TGTGCCAGCAGCTTTTGGGACAGGCGGGATCAGCCCCAGCATTTT. The chain carries TRBV7-8 and TRBJ1-5, with 8 nucleotides matching TRBD1. The CDR3 totals 15 residues. CDR1 and CDR2 (germline): SGHVS, FQNEAQ. With V trimmed by 3 bases and J by 5 bases, 6 bases remained unmatched.

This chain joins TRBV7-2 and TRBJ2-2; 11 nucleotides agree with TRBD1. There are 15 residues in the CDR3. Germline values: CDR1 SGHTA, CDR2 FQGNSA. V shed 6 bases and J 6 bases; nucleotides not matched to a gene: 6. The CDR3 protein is CASRHRDRGAGELFF. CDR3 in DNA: TGTGCCAGCAGACACCGGGACAGGGGGGCCGGGGAGCTGTTTTTT.

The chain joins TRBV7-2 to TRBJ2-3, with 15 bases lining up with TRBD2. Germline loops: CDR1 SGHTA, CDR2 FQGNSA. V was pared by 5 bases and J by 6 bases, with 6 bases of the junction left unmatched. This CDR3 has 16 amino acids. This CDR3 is CASSLGTSGRRDTQYF. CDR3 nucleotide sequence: TGTGCCAGCAGCCTGGGGACTAGCGGGAGGAGGGATACGCAGTATTTT.

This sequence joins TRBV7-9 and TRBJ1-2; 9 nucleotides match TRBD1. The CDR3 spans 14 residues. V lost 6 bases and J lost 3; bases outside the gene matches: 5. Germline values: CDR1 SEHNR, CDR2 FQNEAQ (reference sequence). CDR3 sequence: CASRPGQGDYGYTF. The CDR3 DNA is TGTGCCAGCAGACCGGGACAGGGAGACTATGGCTACACCTTC.

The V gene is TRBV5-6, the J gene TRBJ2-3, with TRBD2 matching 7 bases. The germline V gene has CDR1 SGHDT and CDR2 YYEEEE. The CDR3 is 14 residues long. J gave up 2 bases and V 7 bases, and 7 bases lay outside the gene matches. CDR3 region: CASGAGGYTDTQYF. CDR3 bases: TGTGCCAGCGGTGCCGGGGGGTACACAGATACGCAGTATTTT.

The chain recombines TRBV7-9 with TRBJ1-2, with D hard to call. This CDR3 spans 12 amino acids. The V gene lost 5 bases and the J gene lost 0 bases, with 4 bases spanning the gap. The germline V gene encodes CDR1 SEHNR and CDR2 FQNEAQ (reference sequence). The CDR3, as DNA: TGTGCCAGCAGCCCAACTAACTATGGCTACACCTTC. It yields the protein CASSPTNYGYTF.

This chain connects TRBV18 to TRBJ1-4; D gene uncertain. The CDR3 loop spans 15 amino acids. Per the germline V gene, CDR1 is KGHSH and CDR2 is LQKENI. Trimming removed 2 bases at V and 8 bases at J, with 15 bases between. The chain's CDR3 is CASSPWEPPGEKLFF. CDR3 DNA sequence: TGTGCCAGCTCACCATGGGAGCCCCCCGGGGAAAAACTGTTTTTT.

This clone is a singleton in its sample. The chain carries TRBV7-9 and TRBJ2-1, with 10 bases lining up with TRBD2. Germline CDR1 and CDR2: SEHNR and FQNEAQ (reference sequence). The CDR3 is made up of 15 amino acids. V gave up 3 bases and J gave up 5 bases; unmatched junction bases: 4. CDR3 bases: TGTGCCAGCAGCTTTGGTCTAGCGGGGGACAATGAGCAGTTCTTC. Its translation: CASSFGLAGDNEQFF.

The CDR3 here is CASSKEGPANTQHF. For the CDR3, the DNA is TGTGCCAGCAGCAAAGAAGGGCCCGCTAATACCCAGCATTTT. The rearrangement uses TRBV21-1 and TRBJ1-5. TRBV21-1 is a pseudogene. The CDR3 is 14 residues long.

CDR3 residues: CASSSTNWGAFF. Written as DNA, the CDR3 is TGTGCCAGTAGTAGTACGAACTGGGGGGCTTTCTTT. The chain has TRBV19 and TRBJ1-1; weak D call: TRBD1 (5 bases). Germline CDR1 LNHDA, CDR2 SQIVND (reference sequence). The CDR3 is 12 amino acids. Trimming took off 4 bases at V and 11 bases at J, with 14 bases between the two ends.

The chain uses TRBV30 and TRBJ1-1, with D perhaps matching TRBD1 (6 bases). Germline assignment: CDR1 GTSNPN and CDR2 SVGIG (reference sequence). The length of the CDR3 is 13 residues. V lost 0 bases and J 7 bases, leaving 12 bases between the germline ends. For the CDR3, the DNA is TGTGCCTGGAGTGTACAGGGCGCCAGTGAAGCTTTCTTT. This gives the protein CAWSVQGASEAFF.

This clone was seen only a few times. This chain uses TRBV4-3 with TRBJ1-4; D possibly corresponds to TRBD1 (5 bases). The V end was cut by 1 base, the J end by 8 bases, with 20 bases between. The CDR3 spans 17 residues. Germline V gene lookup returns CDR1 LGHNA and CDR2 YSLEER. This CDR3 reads CASSQVVFYGREEKLFF. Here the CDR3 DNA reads TGCGCCAGCAGCCAAGTCGTGTTTTACGGCAGGGAAGAAAAACTGTTTTTT.

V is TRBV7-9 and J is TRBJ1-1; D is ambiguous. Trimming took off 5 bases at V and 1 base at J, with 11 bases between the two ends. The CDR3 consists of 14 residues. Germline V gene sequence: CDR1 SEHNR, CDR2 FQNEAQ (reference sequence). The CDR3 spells CASSPDWGNTEAFF. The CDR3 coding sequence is TGTGCCAGCAGCCCGGACTGGGGGAACACTGAAGCTTTCTTT.

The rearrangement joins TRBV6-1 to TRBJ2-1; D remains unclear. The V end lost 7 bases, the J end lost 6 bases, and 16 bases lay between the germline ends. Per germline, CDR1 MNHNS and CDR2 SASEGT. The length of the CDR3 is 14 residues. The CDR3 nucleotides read TGTGCCAGCATAGCCAGTTTGGGTCTCAATGAGCAGTTCTTC. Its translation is CASIASLGLNEQFF.

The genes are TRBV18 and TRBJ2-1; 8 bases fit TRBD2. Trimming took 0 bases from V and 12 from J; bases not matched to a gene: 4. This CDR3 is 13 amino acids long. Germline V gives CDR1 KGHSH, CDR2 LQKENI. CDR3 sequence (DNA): TGTGCCAGCTCACCACCGACGGGAGGGATGCAGTTCTTC. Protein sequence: CASSPPTGGMQFF.

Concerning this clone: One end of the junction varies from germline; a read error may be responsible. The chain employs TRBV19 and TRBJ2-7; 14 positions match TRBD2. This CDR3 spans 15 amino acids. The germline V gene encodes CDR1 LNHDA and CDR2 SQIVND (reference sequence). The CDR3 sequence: CASSIGWGTSGGLSF. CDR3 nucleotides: TGTGCCAGTAGTATCGGATGGGGGACTAGCGGGGGCCTCTCATTC.

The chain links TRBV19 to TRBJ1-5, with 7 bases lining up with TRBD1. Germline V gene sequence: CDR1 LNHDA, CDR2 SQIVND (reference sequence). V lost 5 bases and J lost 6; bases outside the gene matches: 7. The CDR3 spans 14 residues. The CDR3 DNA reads TGTGCCAGTAGTCTACCGACAGGGTTTCAGCCCCAGCATTTT. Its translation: CASSLPTGFQPQHF.

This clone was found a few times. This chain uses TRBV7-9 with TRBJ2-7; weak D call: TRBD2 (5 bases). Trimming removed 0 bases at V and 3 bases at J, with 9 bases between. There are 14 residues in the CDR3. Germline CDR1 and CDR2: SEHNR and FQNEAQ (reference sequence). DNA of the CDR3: TGTGCCAGCAGCTTAGCGGTCGGGGACTACGAGCAGTACTTC. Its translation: CASSLAVGDYEQYF.

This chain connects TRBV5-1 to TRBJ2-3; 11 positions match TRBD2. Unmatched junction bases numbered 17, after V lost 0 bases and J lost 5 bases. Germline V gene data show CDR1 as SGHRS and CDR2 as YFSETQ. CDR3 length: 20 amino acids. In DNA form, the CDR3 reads TGCGCCAGCAGCTTGGCCGTAACTAGCGGGGGCCATTCAGGTCAAGATACGCAGTATTTT. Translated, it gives CASSLAVTSGGHSGQDTQYF.

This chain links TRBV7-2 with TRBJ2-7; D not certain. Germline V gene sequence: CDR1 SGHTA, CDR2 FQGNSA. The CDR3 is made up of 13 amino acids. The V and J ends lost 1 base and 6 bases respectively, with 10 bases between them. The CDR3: CASSLVASTEQYF. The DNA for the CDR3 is TGTGCCAGCAGCTTAGTTGCCAGCACCGAGCAGTACTTC.